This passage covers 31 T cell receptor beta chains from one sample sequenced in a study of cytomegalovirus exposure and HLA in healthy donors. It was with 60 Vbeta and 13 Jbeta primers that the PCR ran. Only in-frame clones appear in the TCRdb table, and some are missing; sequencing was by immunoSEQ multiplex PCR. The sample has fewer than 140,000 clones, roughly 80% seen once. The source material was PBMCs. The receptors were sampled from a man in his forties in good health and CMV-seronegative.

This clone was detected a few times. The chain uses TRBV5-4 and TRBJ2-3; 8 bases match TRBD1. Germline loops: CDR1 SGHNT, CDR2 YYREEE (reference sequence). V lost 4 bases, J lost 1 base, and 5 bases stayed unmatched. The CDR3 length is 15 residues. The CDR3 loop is CASSAGTGRTDTQYF. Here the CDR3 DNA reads TGTGCCAGCAGCGCCGGGACAGGACGCACAGATACGCAGTATTTT.

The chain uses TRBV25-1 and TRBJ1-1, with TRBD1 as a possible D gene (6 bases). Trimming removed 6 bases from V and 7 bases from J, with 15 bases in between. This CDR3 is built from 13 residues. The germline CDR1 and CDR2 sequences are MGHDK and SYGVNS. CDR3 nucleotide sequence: TGTGCCAGCAGGGACAGATACTCTGGTGAAGCTTTCTTT. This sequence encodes CASRDRYSGEAFF.

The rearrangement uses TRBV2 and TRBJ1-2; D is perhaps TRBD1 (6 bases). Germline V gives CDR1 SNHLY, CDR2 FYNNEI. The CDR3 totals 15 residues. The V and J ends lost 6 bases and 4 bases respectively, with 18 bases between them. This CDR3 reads CASRKGGAGSYGYTF. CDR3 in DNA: TGTGCCAGCAGGAAGGGGGGGGCAGGAAGCTATGGCTACACCTTC. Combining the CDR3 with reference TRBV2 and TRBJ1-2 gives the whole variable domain EPEVTQTPSHQVTQMGQEVILRCVPISNHLYFYWYRQILGQKVEFLVSFYNNEISEKSEIFDDQFSVERPDGSNFTLKIRSTKLEDSAMYFCASRKGGAGSYGYTFGSGTRLTVV.

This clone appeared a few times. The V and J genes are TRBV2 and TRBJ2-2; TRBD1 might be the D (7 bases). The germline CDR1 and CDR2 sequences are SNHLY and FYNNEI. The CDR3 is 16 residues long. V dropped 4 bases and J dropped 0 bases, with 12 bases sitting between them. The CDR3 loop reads CASSGGDSANTGELFF. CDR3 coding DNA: TGTGCCAGCAGTGGGGGGGACAGCGCGAACACCGGGGAGCTGTTTTTT.

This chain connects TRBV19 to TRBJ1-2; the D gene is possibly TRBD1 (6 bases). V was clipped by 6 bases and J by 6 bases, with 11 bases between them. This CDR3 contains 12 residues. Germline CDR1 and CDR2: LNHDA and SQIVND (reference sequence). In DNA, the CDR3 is TGTGCCAGTAGCCTTACAGGGAATGGCTACACCTTC. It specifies CASSLTGNGYTF.

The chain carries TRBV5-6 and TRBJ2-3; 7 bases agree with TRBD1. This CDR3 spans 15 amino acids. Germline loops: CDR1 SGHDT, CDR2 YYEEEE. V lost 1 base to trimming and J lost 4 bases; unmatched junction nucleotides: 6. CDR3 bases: TGTGCCAGCAGCTTGTCCGACAGGGACCCAGATACGCAGTATTTT. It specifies CASSLSDRDPDTQYF.

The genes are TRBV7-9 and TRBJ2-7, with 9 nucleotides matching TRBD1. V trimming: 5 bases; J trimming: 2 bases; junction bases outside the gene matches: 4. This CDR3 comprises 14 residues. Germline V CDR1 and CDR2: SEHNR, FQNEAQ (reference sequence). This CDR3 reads CASSPQGATYEQYF. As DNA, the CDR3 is TGTGCCAGCAGCCCACAGGGGGCAACCTACGAGCAGTACTTC.

The DNA of the CDR3 is TGTGCCAGCAGCGCCCGCGGGGACAGGGTCCGCTACGAGCAGTACTTC. This translates into CASSARGDRVRYEQYF. The chain combines TRBV14 with TRBJ2-7; TRBD1 matches 9 bases. The CDR3 totals 16 residues. V was pared by 5 bases and J by 3 bases, with 11 bases of the junction left unmatched. Germline loops: CDR1 SGHDN, CDR2 FVKESK.

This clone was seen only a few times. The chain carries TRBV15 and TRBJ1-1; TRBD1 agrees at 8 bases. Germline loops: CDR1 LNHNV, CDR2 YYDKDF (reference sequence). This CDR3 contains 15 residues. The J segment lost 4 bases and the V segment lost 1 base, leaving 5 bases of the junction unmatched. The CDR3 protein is CATSRAKQGGTEAFF. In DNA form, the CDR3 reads TGTGCCACCAGCAGAGCTAAACAGGGGGGCACTGAAGCTTTCTTT.

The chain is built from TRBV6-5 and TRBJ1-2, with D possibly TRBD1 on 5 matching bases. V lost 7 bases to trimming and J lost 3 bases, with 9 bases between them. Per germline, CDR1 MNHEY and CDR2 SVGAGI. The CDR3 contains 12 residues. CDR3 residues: CASTSGHYGYTF. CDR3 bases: TGTGCCAGCACTTCAGGGCACTATGGCTACACCTTC.

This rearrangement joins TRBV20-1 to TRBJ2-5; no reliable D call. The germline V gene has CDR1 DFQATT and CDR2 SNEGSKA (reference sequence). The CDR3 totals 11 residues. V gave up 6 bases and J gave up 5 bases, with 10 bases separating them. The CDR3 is CSAPVSETQYF. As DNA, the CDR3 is TGCAGTGCGCCGGTCTCTGAGACCCAGTACTTC.

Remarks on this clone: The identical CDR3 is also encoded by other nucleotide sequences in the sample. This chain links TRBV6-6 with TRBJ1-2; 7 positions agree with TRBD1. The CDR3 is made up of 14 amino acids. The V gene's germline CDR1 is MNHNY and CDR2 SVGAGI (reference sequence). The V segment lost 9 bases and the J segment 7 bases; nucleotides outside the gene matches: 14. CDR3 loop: CASKRTGDSGGYTF. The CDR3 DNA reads TGTGCCAGTAAACGGACGGGGGACAGCGGTGGCTACACCTTC.

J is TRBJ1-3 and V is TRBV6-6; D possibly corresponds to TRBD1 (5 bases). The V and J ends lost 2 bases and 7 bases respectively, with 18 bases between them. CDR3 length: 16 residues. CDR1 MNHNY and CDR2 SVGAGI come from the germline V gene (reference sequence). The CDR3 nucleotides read TGTGCCAGCAGTTACGAGGGGCGGAGGGAGGGGAACACCATATATTTT. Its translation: CASSYEGRREGNTIYF.

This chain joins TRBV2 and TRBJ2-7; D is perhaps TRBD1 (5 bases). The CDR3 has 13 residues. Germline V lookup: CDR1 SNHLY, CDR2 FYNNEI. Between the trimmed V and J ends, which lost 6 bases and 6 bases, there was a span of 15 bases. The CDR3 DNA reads TGTGCCAGCAGGGCAGGGATAACTGCCGAGCAGTACTTC. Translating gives CASRAGITAEQYF.

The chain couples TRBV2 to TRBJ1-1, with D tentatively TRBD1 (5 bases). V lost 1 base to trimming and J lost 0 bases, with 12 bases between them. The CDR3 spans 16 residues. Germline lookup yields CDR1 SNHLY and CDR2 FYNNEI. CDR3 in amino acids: CASSEGQAGVNTEAFF. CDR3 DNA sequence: TGTGCCAGCAGTGAAGGTCAAGCGGGGGTGAACACTGAAGCTTTCTTT.

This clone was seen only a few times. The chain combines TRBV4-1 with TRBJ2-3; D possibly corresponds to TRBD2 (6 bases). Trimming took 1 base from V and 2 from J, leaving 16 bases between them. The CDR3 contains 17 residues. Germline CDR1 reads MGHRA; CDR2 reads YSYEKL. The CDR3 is CASSQAMGWTTTDTQYF. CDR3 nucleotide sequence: TGCGCCAGCAGCCAAGCCATGGGATGGACTACCACAGATACGCAGTATTTT.

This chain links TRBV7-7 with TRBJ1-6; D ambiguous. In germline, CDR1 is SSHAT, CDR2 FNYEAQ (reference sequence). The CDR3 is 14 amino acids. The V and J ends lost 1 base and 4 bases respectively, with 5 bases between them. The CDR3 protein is CASSLDQYNSPLHF. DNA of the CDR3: TGTGCCAGCAGCTTAGACCAGTATAATTCACCCCTCCACTTT.

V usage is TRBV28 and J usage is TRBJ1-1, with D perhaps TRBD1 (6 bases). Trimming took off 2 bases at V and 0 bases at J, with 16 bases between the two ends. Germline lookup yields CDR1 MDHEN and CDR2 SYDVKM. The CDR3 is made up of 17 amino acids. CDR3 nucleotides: TGTGCCAGCAGTTTAGGGGGCCCCGTGACATTGAACACTGAAGCTTTCTTT. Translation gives CASSLGGPVTLNTEAFF. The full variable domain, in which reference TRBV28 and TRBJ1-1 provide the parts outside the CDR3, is DVKVTQSSRYLVKRTGEKVFLECVQDMDHENMFWYRQDPGLGLRLIYFSYDVKMKEKGDIPEGYSVSREKKERFSLILESASTNQTSMYLCASSLGGPVTLNTEAFFGQGTRLTVV.

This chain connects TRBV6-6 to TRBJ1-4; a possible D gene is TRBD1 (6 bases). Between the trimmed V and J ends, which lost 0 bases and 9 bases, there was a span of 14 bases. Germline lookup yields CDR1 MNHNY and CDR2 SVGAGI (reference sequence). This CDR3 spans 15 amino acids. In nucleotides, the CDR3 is TGTGCCAGCAGTTACTCCGGACAGACGGGAAAAAAACTGTTTTTT. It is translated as CASSYSGQTGKKLFF.

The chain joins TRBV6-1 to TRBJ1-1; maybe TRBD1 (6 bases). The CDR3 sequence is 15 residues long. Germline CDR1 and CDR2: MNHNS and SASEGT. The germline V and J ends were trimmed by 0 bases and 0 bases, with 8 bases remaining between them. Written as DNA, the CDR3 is TGTGCCAGCAGTGAAGCGGGACAAGTGAACACTGAAGCTTTCTTT. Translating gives CASSEAGQVNTEAFF.

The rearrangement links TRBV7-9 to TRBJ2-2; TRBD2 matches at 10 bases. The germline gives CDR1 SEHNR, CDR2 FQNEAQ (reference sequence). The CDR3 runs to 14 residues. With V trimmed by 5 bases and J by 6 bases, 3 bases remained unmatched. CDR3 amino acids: CASSPGTSAGELFF. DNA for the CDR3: TGTGCCAGCAGCCCCGGGACTAGCGCCGGGGAGCTGTTTTTT.

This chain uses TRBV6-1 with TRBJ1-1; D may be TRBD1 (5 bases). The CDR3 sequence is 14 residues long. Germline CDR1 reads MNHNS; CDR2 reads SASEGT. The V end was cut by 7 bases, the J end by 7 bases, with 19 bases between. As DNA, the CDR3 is TGTGCCAGCAAGGTCCAGGGATTCGCCGTTGAAGCTTTCTTT. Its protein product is CASKVQGFAVEAFF.

This CDR3 reads CASSPRRGESLEQYF. The CDR3 DNA reads TGTGCCAGCTCACCCCGACGGGGGGAATCACTCGAGCAGTACTTC. J is TRBJ2-7 and V is TRBV18; 7 nucleotides line up with TRBD2. From germline, CDR1 is KGHSH and CDR2 LQKENI. Germline trimming cut 3 bases from V and 6 bases from J; bases unmatched to any gene: 11. This CDR3 contains 15 residues.

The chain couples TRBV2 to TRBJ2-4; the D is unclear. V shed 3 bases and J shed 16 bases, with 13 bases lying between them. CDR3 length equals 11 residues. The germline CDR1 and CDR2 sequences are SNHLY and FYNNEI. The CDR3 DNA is TGTGCCAGCAGTGATCCGAGAACACTATACTTC. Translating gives CASSDPRTLYF.

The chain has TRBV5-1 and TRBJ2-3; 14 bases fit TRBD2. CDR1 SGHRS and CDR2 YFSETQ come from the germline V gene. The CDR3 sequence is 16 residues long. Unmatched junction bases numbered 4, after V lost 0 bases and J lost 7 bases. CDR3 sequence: CASSLGGLAGANTQYF. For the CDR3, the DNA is TGCGCCAGCAGCTTGGGGGGACTAGCGGGGGCAAATACGCAGTATTTT.

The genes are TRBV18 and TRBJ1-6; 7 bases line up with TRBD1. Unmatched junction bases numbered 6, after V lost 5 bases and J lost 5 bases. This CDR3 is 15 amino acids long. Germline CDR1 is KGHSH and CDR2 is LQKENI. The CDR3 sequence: CASSNWQGDNSPLHF. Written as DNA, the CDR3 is TGTGCCAGCTCAAACTGGCAGGGGGATAATTCACCCCTCCACTTT. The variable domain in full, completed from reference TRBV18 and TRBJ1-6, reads NAGVMQNPRHLVRRRGQEARLRCSPMKGHSHVYWYRQLPEEGLKFMVYLQKENIIDESGMPKERFSAEFPKEGPSILRIQQVVRGDSAAYFCASSNWQGDNSPLHFGNGTRLTVT.

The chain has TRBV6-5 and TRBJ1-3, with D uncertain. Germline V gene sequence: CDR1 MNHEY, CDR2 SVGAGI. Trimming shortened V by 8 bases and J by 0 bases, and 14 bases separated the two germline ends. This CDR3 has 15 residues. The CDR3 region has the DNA TGTGCCAGCTCTACGGTCAACCCCTCTGGAAACACCATATATTTT. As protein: CASSTVNPSGNTIYF.

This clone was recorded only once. The CDR3: CASKARTGGMSSKNIQYF. The CDR3 DNA reads TGTGCCTCCAAGGCGAGGACAGGGGGCATGAGTTCCAAAAACATTCAGTACTTC. J is TRBJ2-4 and V is TRBV19, with 11 bases lining up with TRBD1. Looked up from germline, CDR1 is LNHDA and CDR2 is SQIVND (reference sequence). V was clipped by 11 bases and J by 2 bases; unmatched bases: 17. CDR3 length equals 18 residues.

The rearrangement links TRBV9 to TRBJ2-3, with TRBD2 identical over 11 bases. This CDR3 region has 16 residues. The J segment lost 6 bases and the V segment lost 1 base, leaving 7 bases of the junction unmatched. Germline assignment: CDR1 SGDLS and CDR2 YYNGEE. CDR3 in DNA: TGTGCCAGCAGCGTACTCCTTAGCGGGGGGGCTGATACGCAGTATTTT. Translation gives CASSVLLSGGADTQYF.

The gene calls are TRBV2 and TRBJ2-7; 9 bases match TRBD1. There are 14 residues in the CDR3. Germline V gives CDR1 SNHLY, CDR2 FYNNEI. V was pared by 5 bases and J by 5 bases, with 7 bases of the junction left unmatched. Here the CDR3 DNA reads TGTGCCAGCAGTAAAGGACAGGGGTATGACGAGCAGTACTTC. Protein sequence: CASSKGQGYDEQYF.

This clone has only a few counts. CDR3 protein: CASSFGTSDNEQFF. The CDR3 coding sequence is TGTGCCAGCAGCTTCGGGACTAGCGACAATGAGCAGTTCTTC. The gene calls are TRBV7-9 and TRBJ2-1; 10 nucleotides match TRBD2. The germline CDR1 and CDR2 sequences are SEHNR and FQNEAQ (reference sequence). CDR3 length equals 14 residues. Unmatched junction bases numbered 1, after V lost 3 bases and J lost 5 bases.